Below, 15 T cell receptor beta chains from the same sample are listed, as sequenced in a study of CD8 T cells in Susac syndrome (dated by TCRdb to the late 2010s). The library was built by means of the immunoSEQ multiplex PCR assay. RNA was extracted using the RNeasy kit, and roughly 0.5 to 1 ug of the RNA was reverse transcribed with random hexamers. TCRdb redid the processing of the public reads, applying fastp at Q25 and MiXCR, and retained in-frame beta chains. Each CDR3 protein appears once, grouped with its most common genes and DNA. In all, the sample holds about 300,000 distinct CDR3 sequences, and 85% of those were seen once. The biggest ten clones account for approximately 0.2% of the sample. Specimen: CD8+ T cells from PBMCs. The receptor set was obtained from a human donor with multiple sclerosis.

The chain recombines TRBV12-3 or TRBV12-4 with TRBJ2-3; 13 bases are a match to TRBD2. Unmatched junction bases numbered 9, after V lost 6 bases and J lost 0 bases. CDR3 length: 18 amino acids. The CDR3 reads CASSGDGTSGTSTDTQYF. In nucleotides, the CDR3 is TGTGCCAGCAGCGGAGACGGGACTAGCGGGACGAGCACAGATACGCAGTATTTT.

The chain uses TRBV27 and TRBJ1-1, with D perhaps TRBD1 (6 bases). Trimming took off 0 bases at V and 6 bases at J, with 11 bases between the two ends. Germline loops: CDR1 MNHEY, CDR2 SMNVEV (reference sequence). The CDR3 is made up of 14 amino acids. The chain's CDR3 is CASSLSGGSSEAFF. The CDR3 DNA sequence: TGTGCCAGCAGTTTATCGGGGGGCAGCTCTGAAGCTTTCTTT.

The J gene is TRBJ2-5, the V gene TRBV28; a weak D match, TRBD2 (6 bases). Trimming removed 5 bases from V and 5 bases from J, with 15 bases in between. Germline V gives CDR1 MDHEN, CDR2 SYDVKM. CDR3 size: 14 residues. In DNA, the CDR3 is TGTGCCAGCAGTCCCCCCGGAGGGGTGGAGACCCAGTACTTC. As protein: CASSPPGGVETQYF.

J is TRBJ2-4 and V is TRBV10-2, with 8 bases aligning to TRBD1. This CDR3 region has 13 residues. CDR1 and CDR2 (germline): WSHSY, SAAADI. The ends lost 7 bases at V and 9 bases at J; junction bases unmatched: 8. The DNA for the CDR3 is TGCGCCAGCACGCAGGAACAGGGGGGCATTCAGTACTTC. This translates into CASTQEQGGIQYF.

In this sample, this clonotype turned up a few times. V and J are TRBV13 and TRBJ2-1, with D possibly being TRBD2 (7 bases). CDR3 length equals 14 residues. Per the germline V gene, CDR1 is PRHDT and CDR2 is FYEKMQ (reference sequence). Trimming pared 5 bases from V and 6 bases from J, leaving 14 bases between. CDR3 amino acids: CASSPRGGSNEQFF. The CDR3 coding sequence is TGTGCCAGCAGCCCTAGGGGGGGTAGCAATGAGCAGTTCTTC.

There are a few counts of this clonotype. V is TRBV3-1 and J is TRBJ2-1; 9 bases map to TRBD1. Trimming cost V 5 bases and J 4 bases; bases outside gene matches: 6. The germline V gene encodes CDR1 LGHDT and CDR2 YNNKEL (reference sequence). The CDR3 is made up of 15 amino acids. The chain's CDR3 is CASSFRDREYNEQFF. The CDR3 nucleotides are TGTGCCAGCAGCTTCCGGGACAGGGAATACAATGAGCAGTTCTTC.

This rearrangement joins TRBV13 to TRBJ2-3; the D gene could be TRBD1 or TRBD2 (5 bases each). Trimming left V 5 bases short and J 4 bases short, with 13 bases between. CDR3 length: 14 residues. Germline V gene data show CDR1 as PRHDT and CDR2 as FYEKMQ (reference sequence). The CDR3: CASSIDSGSDTQYF. CDR3 nucleotide sequence: TGTGCCAGCAGCATAGACAGCGGCTCAGATACGCAGTATTTT.

This sequence joins TRBV7-2 and TRBJ1-2; 9 nucleotides line up with TRBD1. Germline CDR1 is SGHTA and CDR2 is FQGNSA. The CDR3 has 15 residues. Trimming removed 5 bases from V and 8 bases from J; junction bases left unmatched: 12. Here the CDR3 reads CASSEGTGIPGGYTF. In DNA form, the CDR3 reads TGTGCCAGCAGCGAAGGGACAGGGATCCCTGGCGGCTACACCTTC.

The chain couples TRBV20-1 to TRBJ2-3, with 10 bases that match TRBD2. Per germline, CDR1 DFQATT and CDR2 SNEGSKA (reference sequence). CDR3 length equals 16 residues. The J segment lost 2 bases and the V segment lost 6 bases, leaving 11 bases of the junction unmatched. CDR3 in amino acids: CSAKSYTSGITDTQYF. The CDR3 coding sequence is TGCAGTGCCAAGAGCTACACTAGCGGGATCACAGATACGCAGTATTTT.

The chain carries TRBV7-9 and TRBJ2-5, with TRBD2 as a possible D gene (5 bases). This CDR3 is built from 11 residues. The V end was cut by 6 bases, the J end by 10 bases, with 12 bases between. Germline CDR1 SEHNR, CDR2 FQNEAQ (reference sequence). The CDR3 region is CASRGSENQYF. The CDR3 DNA sequence: TGTGCCAGCAGGGGTAGCGAAAACCAGTACTTC.

The chain has TRBV19 and TRBJ1-3; D not certain. With 3 bases removed from V and 0 bases from J, the gap between germline ends came to 15 bases. CDR3 length: 17 amino acids. Germline V gene sequence: CDR1 LNHDA, CDR2 SQIVND (reference sequence). Written as DNA, the CDR3 is TGTGCCAGTAGTATTTCTCCCGACCCGGGCTCTGGAAACACCATATATTTT. This translates into CASSISPDPGSGNTIYF.

The J gene is TRBJ1-3, the V gene TRBV4-3, with D perhaps TRBD1 (5 bases). CDR3 length: 13 residues. Trimming stripped 1 base from V and 4 bases from J, with 5 bases between. Germline CDR1 LGHNA, CDR2 YSLEER. CDR3 sequence: CASSQGQGNTIYF. CDR3 DNA: TGCGCCAGCAGCCAAGGACAGGGAAACACCATATATTTT.

The chain combines TRBV7-6 with TRBJ1-4, with no clear D. V was pared by 3 bases and J by 4 bases, with 12 bases between. The CDR3 sequence is 15 residues long. Per the germline V gene, CDR1 is SGHVS and CDR2 is FNYEAQ. The CDR3 is CASSLEAGGNEKLFF. The CDR3 DNA reads as TGTGCCAGCAGCTTGGAGGCCGGTGGTAATGAAAAACTGTTTTTT. Full variable domain (remainder filled in from reference TRBV7-6 and TRBJ1-4): GAGVSQSPRYKVTKRGQDVALRCDPISGHVSLYWYRQALGQGPEFLTYFNYEAQQDKSGLPNDRFSAERPEGSISTLTIQRTEQRDSAMYRCASSLEAGGNEKLFFGSGTQLSVL.

This clonotype was observed a single time. The rearrangement joins TRBV5-1 to TRBJ1-5; possibly TRBD1 for D (6 bases). Germline CDR1 is SGHRS and CDR2 is YFSETQ. The CDR3 consists of 14 residues. V was shortened by 1 base and J by 3 bases, with 8 bases between the two germline ends. CDR3 coding DNA: TGCGCCAGCAGCTTGTGGGGGCCCAATCAGCCCCAGCATTTT. Translation: CASSLWGPNQPQHF.

This clonotype was seen only once. V and J are TRBV4-3 and TRBJ2-2; D unclear. The V gene's germline CDR1 is LGHNA and CDR2 YSLEER. The CDR3 runs to 19 residues. The V and J ends lost 4 bases and 4 bases respectively, with 25 bases between them. Here the CDR3 reads CASSPSWSPELIVTGELFF. The CDR3 coding sequence is TGCGCCAGCAGCCCATCTTGGTCCCCGGAATTGATAGTCACCGGGGAGCTGTTTTTT.